These 15 T cell receptor beta chains were sequenced from one sample in a study of T cells after yellow fever vaccination. TCRdb recomputed calls from the 5' RACE reads with MiXCR, one row per CDR3 protein. The sample consists of about 400,000 distinct CDR3 sequences, roughly 12% of them appearing once. The input for sequencing was PBMCs, taken on the day of the first yellow fever vaccination. Receptors were obtained from a man aged 18 to 30 who received the YFV17D yellow fever vaccine.

The chain combines TRBV28 with TRBJ2-7; D possibly corresponds to TRBD1 (6 bases). Per the germline V gene, CDR1 is MDHEN and CDR2 is SYDVKM. Trimming took 5 bases from V and 6 from J, leaving 17 bases between them. The CDR3 runs 14 residues. CDR3: CASSEPGTPLEQYV. CDR3 DNA sequence: TGTGCCAGCAGTGAACCTGGGACACCCCTCGAGCAGTACGTC.

This clonotype was seen a handful of times. This chain connects TRBV5-6 to TRBJ1-2, with D hard to call. This CDR3 contains 11 residues. The V end lost 5 bases, the J end lost 6 bases, and 8 bases lay between the germline ends. CDR1 and CDR2 from the germline V gene are SGHDT and YYEEEE. CDR3 sequence: CASRKGDGYTF. In nucleotides, the CDR3 is TGTGCCAGCAGGAAAGGTGATGGCTACACCTTC.

The CDR3 coding sequence is TGCGCCAGCAGCCAAGGGGCCAACCTCGGGCCCCAGCATTTT. It translates to CASSQGANLGPQHF. The gene calls are TRBV4-1 and TRBJ1-5; D ambiguous. The germline V and J ends were trimmed by 1 base and 9 bases, with 13 bases remaining between them. The germline V gene encodes CDR1 MGHRA and CDR2 YSYEKL. This CDR3 has 14 amino acids.

This clonotype has more than one count but fewer than ten. The CDR3, as DNA: TGTGCCAGCAGCTTAGCTCTGCGGGGACCCCTCCACTTT. This gives the protein CASSLALRGPLHF. This rearrangement joins TRBV11-2 to TRBJ1-6; D not resolved. CDR1 and CDR2 (germline): SGHAT, FQNNGV. The CDR3 consists of 13 residues. Trimming took 1 base from V and 12 from J, leaving 10 bases between them.

Only a few counts were recorded for this clonotype. The chain carries TRBV7-9 and TRBJ1-1; D uncertain. CDR1 is SEHNR, CDR2 FQNEAQ, per germline (reference sequence). This CDR3 region has 13 residues. V lost 5 bases and J 7 bases, leaving 14 bases between the germline ends. The CDR3 reads CASSPPWTGEAFF. DNA for the CDR3: TGTGCCAGCAGCCCCCCCTGGACTGGTGAAGCTTTCTTT.

The rearrangement links TRBV7-2 to TRBJ2-2; the D is unclear. This CDR3 is built from 15 residues. V dropped 3 bases and J dropped 7 bases, with 15 bases sitting between them. Germline CDR1 and CDR2: SGHTA and FQGNSA. This CDR3 is CASSFRPGSGGELFF. The CDR3 nucleotides are TGTGCCAGCAGCTTCCGACCCGGTAGTGGCGGGGAGCTGTTTTTT.

This chain joins TRBV6-6 and TRBJ2-7; 7 positions agree with TRBD1. The CDR3 extends over 13 amino acids. CDR1 MNHNY and CDR2 SVGAGI come from the germline V gene (reference sequence). Losses at the gene ends were 7 bases for V and 5 bases for J; bases not matched to a gene: 8. CDR3 residues: CASKGDSRDEQYF. CDR3 nucleotides: TGTGCCAGCAAGGGGGACAGTCGTGACGAGCAGTACTTC.

The chain links TRBV29-1 to TRBJ2-1, with TRBD2 as a possible D gene (7 bases). The CDR3 runs 15 residues. V shed 2 bases and J shed 5 bases, with 16 bases lying between them. The germline V gene encodes CDR1 SQVTM and CDR2 ANQGSEA. CDR3 protein: CSVERWGGVDNEQFF. The CDR3 nucleotides read TGCAGCGTTGAAAGGTGGGGGGGCGTAGACAATGAGCAGTTCTTC.

This clonotype was observed a few times. The chain couples TRBV5-5 to TRBJ2-1; D is undetermined. The CDR3 totals 15 residues. The V end lost 6 bases, the J end lost 5 bases, and 18 bases lay between the germline ends. Germline values: CDR1 SGHKS, CDR2 YYEKEE (reference sequence). In DNA form, the CDR3 reads TGTGCCAGCAAAGAAGCGTGGGTAGGTAACAATGAGCAGTTCTTC. Translation: CASKEAWVGNNEQFF. The entire variable domain, with the rest obtained from reference TRBV5-5 and TRBJ2-1, is as follows: DAGVTQSPTHLIKTRGQQVTLRCSPISGHKSVSWYQQVLGQGPQFIFQYYEKEERGRGNFPDRFSARQFPNYSSELNVNALLLGDSALYLCASKEAWVGNNEQFFGPGTRLTVL.

This clonotype was detected many times. The chain has TRBV5-6 and TRBJ2-7; maybe TRBD1 (6 bases). The CDR3 totals 14 residues. V shed 6 bases and J shed 1 base, with 14 bases lying between them. Germline values: CDR1 SGHDT, CDR2 YYEEEE. The CDR3: CASITGPDSYEQYF. The CDR3 nucleotides read TGTGCCAGCATAACAGGGCCTGATTCCTACGAGCAGTACTTC.

V and J are TRBV30 and TRBJ1-5, with D possibly TRBD1 on 6 matching bases. The CDR3 is 16 residues long. Germline V lookup: CDR1 GTSNPN, CDR2 SVGIG (reference sequence). Trimming took off 2 bases at V and 4 bases at J, with 18 bases between the two ends. CDR3 bases: TGTGCCTGGAGTCCCAAGCAGGGGTTCTTTAATCAGCCCCAGCATTTT. Residues: CAWSPKQGFFNQPQHF.

The V and J genes are TRBV20-1 and TRBJ2-3, with D tentatively TRBD2 (5 bases). Trimming removed 1 base at V and 0 bases at J, with 11 bases between. The CDR3 covers 15 residues. CDR1 and CDR2 (germline): DFQATT, SNEGSKA (reference sequence). CDR3 DNA sequence: TGCAGTGCTAGAGGGAGGAGTACTAGCACAGATACGCAGTATTTT. Protein: CSARGRSTSTDTQYF.

The chain joins TRBV28 to TRBJ2-7; D call uncertain. Trimming left V 5 bases short and J 0 bases short, with 17 bases between. The length of the CDR3 is 16 residues. Germline CDR1 reads MDHEN; CDR2 reads SYDVKM. The CDR3 region has the DNA TGTGCCAGCAGTCCCCGAGTAGGCTTGAGCTCCTACGAGCAGTACGTC. Its translation is CASSPRVGLSSYEQYV.

This clonotype came up a few times. The V gene is TRBV5-1, the J gene TRBJ2-1; 12 bases match TRBD2. Trimming cost V 4 bases and J 4 bases; bases outside gene matches: 9. The CDR3 is 17 residues long. Looked up from germline, CDR1 is SGHRS and CDR2 is YFSETQ. The CDR3 region has the DNA TGCGCCAGCAGCAGTGGACTAGCGGGGACCCTATACAATGAGCAGTTCTTC. The encoded protein is CASSSGLAGTLYNEQFF. The full variable domain, in which reference TRBV5-1 and TRBJ2-1 provide the parts outside the CDR3, is KAGVTQTPRYLIKTRGQQVTLSCSPISGHRSVSWYQQTPGQGLQFLFEYFSETQRNKGNFPGRFSGRQFSNSRSEMNVSTLELGDSALYLCASSSGLAGTLYNEQFFGPGTRLTVL.

This chain uses TRBV4-2 with TRBJ2-1; no definite D call. In germline, CDR1 is LGHNA, CDR2 YNFKEQ. The CDR3 contains 14 residues. The germline V and J ends were trimmed by 8 bases and 5 bases, with 16 bases remaining between them. The CDR3 sequence: CASGPGLRHNEQFF. In nucleotides, the CDR3 is TGTGCCAGCGGCCCCGGGCTCCGGCACAATGAGCAGTTCTTC.